The rows below give T cell receptor beta chains drawn from one sample of a study of response to subunit inactivated influenza vaccine. TCRdb re-derived calls from the RT-PCR reads in MiXCR, one entry per CDR3 protein. The sample yields about 650,000 distinct CDR3 sequences, approximately 14% seen once. Sequencing was performed on PBMCs from blood, taken around 15 days before vaccination. The receptors originated from a man between 45 and 60 years old who received an inactivated influenza vaccine. Both conserved end residues are part of each CDR3. A D gene is named only where the DNA matches it firmly. Size values are once, few and many counts, or a class for expanded clones, and some rows have none.

d_gene	abundance	j_gene	v_gene	CDR3aa	CDR3nt
-	-	TRBJ1-2	TRBV25-1	CASSESTSYGYTF	TGTGCCAGCAGTGAATCAACATCCTATGGCTACACCTTC
-	-	TRBJ2-7	TRBV11-2	CASSNNRGRYEQYF	TGTGCCAGCAGCAACAATCGGGGCCGCTACGAGCAGTACTTC
-	-	TRBJ2-1	TRBV5-4	CASSLGGGHSYNEQFF	TGTGCCAGCAGCTTGGGAGGGGGGCACTCCTACAATGAGCAGTTCTTC
TRBD1	-	TRBJ2-3	TRBV20-1	CSATRGWGQYF	TGCAGTGCCACCAGGGGGTGGGGGCAGTATTTT
-	few	TRBJ2-5	TRBV5-6	CASRWGVETQYF	TGTGCCAGCAGATGGGGGGTCGAGACCCAGTACTTC
TRBD2	few	TRBJ2-4	TRBV29-1	CSVASGRGKNIQYF	TGCAGCGTTGCCAGCGGGAGGGGTAAAAACATTCAGTACTTC
-	few	TRBJ2-3	TRBV11-1	CASSLGGAASTDTQYF	TGTGCCAGCAGCTTGGGCGGAGCGGCATCCACAGATACGCAGTATTTT
-	many	TRBJ2-3	TRBV7-2	CASSLYSKDTDTQYF	TGTGCCAGCAGCTTATACAGTAAAGACACAGATACGCAGTATTTT
TRBD1	medium-sized	TRBJ1-1	TRBV27	CASNRKGARMNTEAFF	TGTGCCAGCAATAGGAAGGGGGCCCGTATGAACACTGAAGCTTTCTTT
-	few	TRBJ2-4	TRBV27	CASSLGSALAKNIQYF	TGTGCCAGCAGTTTAGGGTCTGCACTAGCCAAAAACATTCAGTACTTC
TRBD1	many	TRBJ2-2	TRBV24-1	CATGDRTNTGELFF	TGTGCCACCGGGGACAGGACGAACACCGGGGAGCTGTTTTTT
-	few	TRBJ1-2	TRBV28	CASSLKEAGYTF	TGTGCCAGCAGTTTAAAGGAGGCTGGCTACACCTTC
-	-	TRBJ2-6	TRBV4-1	CASSQRVSGANVLTF	TGCGCCAGCAGCCAAAGGGTCTCTGGGGCCAACGTCCTGACTTTC
-	-	TRBJ2-2	TRBV2	CASRGEATGELFF	TGTGCCAGCAGGGGGGAGGCGACCGGGGAGCTGTTTTTT
-	few	TRBJ2-3	TRBV29-1	CSVARGAVTDTQYF	TGCAGCGTTGCGAGGGGGGCTGTCACAGATACGCAGTATTTT
-	-	TRBJ1-2	TRBV4-3	CASSQEVGGSGYTF	TGCGCCAGCAGCCAAGAGGTGGGGGGCTCTGGCTACACCTTC